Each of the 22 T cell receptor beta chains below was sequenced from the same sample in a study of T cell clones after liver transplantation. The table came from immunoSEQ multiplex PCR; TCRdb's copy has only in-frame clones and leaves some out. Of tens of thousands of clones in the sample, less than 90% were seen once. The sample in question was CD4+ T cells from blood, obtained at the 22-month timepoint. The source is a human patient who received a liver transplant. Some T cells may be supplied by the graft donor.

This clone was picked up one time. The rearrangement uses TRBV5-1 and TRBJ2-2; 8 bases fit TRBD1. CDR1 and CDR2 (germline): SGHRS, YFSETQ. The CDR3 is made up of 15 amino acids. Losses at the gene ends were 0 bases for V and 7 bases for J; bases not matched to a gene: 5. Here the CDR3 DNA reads TGCGCCAGCAGCTTGGTTCAGGGGGCGGACGGGGAGCTGTTTTTT. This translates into CASSLVQGADGELFF.

CDR3 coding DNA: TGCGCCAGCAGCTTGGGGCCCCAGGAAACCGGGGAGCTGTTTTTT. Translated, it gives CASSLGPQETGELFF. The J gene is TRBJ2-2, the V gene TRBV5-1; D is undetermined. The V end was cut by 0 bases, the J end by 5 bases, with 11 bases between. Germline CDR1 and CDR2: SGHRS and YFSETQ. The CDR3 has 15 amino acids.

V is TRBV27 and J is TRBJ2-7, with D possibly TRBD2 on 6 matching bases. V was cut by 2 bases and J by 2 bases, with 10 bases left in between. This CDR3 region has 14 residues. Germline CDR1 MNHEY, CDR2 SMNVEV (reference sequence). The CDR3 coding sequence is TGTGCCAGCAGTTTAATGCGGGGCACCTACGAGCAGTACTTC. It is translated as CASSLMRGTYEQYF.

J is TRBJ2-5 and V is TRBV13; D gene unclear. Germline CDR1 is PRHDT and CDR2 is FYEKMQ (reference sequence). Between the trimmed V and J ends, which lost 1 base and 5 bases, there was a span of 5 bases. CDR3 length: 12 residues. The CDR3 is CASSLEGETQYF. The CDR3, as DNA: TGTGCCAGCAGCTTAGAAGGGGAGACCCAGTACTTC. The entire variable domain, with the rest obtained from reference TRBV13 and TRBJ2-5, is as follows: AAGVIQSPRHLIKEKRETATLKCYPIPRHDTVYWYQQGPGQDPQFLISFYEKMQSDKGSIPDRFSAQQFSDYHSELNMSSLELGDSALYFCASSLEGETQYFGPGTRLLVL.

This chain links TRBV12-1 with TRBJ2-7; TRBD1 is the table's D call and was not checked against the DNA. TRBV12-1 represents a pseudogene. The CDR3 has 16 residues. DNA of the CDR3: TGTGCCAGCAGCTTTGTGGTCCAGGATTTTTCCTACGAGCAGTACTTC. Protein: CASSFVVQDFSYEQYF.

This CDR3 is CASSLKDDVTQYF. The CDR3 DNA reads as TGCGCCAGCAGCTTAAAAGACGACGTGACCCAGTACTTC. The chain links TRBV5-1 to TRBJ2-5; no definite D call. This CDR3 has 13 residues. CDR1 and CDR2 (germline): SGHRS, YFSETQ. V was shortened by 2 bases and J by 7 bases, with 12 bases between the two germline ends. Full variable domain (outside the CDR3, taken from reference TRBV5-1 and TRBJ2-5): KAGVTQTPRYLIKTRGQQVTLSCSPISGHRSVSWYQQTPGQGLQFLFEYFSETQRNKGNFPGRFSGRQFSNSRSEMNVSTLELGDSALYLCASSLKDDVTQYFGPGTRLLVL.

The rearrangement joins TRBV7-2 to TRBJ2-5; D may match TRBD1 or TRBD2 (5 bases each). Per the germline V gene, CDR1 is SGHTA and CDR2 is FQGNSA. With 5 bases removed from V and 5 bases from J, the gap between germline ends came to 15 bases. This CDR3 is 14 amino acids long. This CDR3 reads CASSRGTERETQYF. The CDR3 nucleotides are TGTGCCAGCAGCCGAGGGACGGAGCGGGAGACCCAGTACTTC.

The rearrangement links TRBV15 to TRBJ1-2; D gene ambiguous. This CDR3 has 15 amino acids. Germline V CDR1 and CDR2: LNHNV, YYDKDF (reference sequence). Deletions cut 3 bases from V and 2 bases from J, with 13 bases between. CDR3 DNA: TGTGCCACCAGCAGTAAGGACCGCGCCAACTATGGCTACACCTTC. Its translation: CATSSKDRANYGYTF.

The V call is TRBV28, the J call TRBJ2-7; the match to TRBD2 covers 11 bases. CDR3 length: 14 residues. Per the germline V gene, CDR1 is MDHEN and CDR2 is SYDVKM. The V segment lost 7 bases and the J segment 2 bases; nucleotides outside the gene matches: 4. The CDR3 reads CASNPTSGAYEQYF. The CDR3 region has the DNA TGTGCCAGCAATCCGACTAGCGGGGCCTACGAGCAGTACTTC.

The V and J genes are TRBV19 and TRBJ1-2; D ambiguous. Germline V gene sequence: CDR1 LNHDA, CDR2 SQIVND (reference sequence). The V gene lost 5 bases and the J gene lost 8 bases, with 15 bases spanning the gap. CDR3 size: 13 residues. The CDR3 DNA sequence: TGTGCCAGTAGTCCCCGCTCCCCGATGGGCTACACCTTC. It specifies CASSPRSPMGYTF.

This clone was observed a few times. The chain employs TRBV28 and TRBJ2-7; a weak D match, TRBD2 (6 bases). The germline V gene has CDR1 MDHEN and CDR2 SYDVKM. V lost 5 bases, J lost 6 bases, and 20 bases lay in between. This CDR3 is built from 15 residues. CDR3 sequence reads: CASSLPTSALREQYF. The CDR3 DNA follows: TGTGCCAGCAGTCTCCCGACTAGTGCCCTACGCGAGCAGTACTTC.

Here the CDR3 reads CASSLGGGTLHF. The DNA of the CDR3 is TGTGCCAGCAGCTTAGGAGGTGGAACCCTCCACTTT. V usage is TRBV13 and J usage is TRBJ1-6; D gene ambiguous. Trimming shortened V by 0 bases and J by 14 bases, and 8 bases separated the two germline ends. The length of the CDR3 is 12 residues. CDR1 is PRHDT and CDR2 is FYEKMQ in the germline V gene (reference sequence).

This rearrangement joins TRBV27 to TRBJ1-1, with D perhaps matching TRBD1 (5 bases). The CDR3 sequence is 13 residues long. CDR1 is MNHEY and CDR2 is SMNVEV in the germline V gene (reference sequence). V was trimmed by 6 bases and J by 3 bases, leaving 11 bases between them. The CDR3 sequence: CASRGGGYTEAFF. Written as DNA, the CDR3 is TGTGCCAGCAGGGGTGGGGGATACACTGAAGCTTTCTTT.

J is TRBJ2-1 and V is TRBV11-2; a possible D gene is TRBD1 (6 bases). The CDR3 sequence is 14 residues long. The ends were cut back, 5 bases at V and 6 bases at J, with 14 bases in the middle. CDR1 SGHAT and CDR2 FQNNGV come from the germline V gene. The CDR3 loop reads CASSPVGAGNEQFF. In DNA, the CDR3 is TGTGCCAGCAGCCCTGTGGGGGCTGGCAATGAGCAGTTCTTC.

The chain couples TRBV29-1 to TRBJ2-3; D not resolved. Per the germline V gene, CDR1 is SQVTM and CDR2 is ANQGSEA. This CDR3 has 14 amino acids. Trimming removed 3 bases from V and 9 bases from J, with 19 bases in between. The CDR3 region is CSVDPYPPGLTQYF. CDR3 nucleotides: TGCAGCGTTGACCCCTACCCACCCGGCTTGACGCAGTATTTT.

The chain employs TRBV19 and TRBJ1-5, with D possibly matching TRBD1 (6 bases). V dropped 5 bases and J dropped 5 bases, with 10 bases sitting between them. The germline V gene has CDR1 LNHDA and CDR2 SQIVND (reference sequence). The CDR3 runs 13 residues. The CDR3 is CASSVDRYQPQHF. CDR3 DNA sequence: TGTGCCAGTAGTGTCGACAGGTATCAGCCCCAGCATTTT.

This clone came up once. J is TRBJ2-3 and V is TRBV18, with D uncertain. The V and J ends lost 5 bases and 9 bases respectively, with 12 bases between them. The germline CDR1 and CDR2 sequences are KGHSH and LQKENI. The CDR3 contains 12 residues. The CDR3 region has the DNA TGTGCCAGCTCATTACAAGGAGAAACGCAGTATTTT. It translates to CASSLQGETQYF.

The chain's CDR3 is CASSRAGNQETQYF. DNA of the CDR3: TGTGCCAGCAGTCGGGCAGGGAATCAAGAGACCCAGTACTTC. The chain uses TRBV28 and TRBJ2-5; D may be TRBD1 (5 bases). Germline values: CDR1 MDHEN, CDR2 SYDVKM. CDR3 length equals 14 residues. Trimming took 5 bases from V and 2 from J, leaving 12 bases between them. The entire variable domain, with the rest obtained from reference TRBV28 and TRBJ2-5, is as follows: DVKVTQSSRYLVKRTGEKVFLECVQDMDHENMFWYRQDPGLGLRLIYFSYDVKMKEKGDIPEGYSVSREKKERFSLILESASTNQTSMYLCASSRAGNQETQYFGPGTRLLVL.

The CDR3 region has the DNA TGTGCCAGTAGTATATCCGGGACTAGCGGGAGGGTATACAATGAGCAGTTCTTC. This translates into CASSISGTSGRVYNEQFF. The chain has TRBV19 and TRBJ2-1; 16 bases are shared with TRBD2. Unmatched junction bases numbered 5, after V lost 2 bases and J lost 4 bases. CDR3 size: 18 residues. Germline loops: CDR1 LNHDA, CDR2 SQIVND (reference sequence).

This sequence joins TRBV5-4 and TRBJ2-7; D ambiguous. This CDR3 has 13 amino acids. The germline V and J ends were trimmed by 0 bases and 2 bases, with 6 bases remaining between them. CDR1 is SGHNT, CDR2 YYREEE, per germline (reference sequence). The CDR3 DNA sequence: TGTGCCAGCAGCTTGGACAGAGCCTACGAGCAGTACTTC. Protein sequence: CASSLDRAYEQYF.

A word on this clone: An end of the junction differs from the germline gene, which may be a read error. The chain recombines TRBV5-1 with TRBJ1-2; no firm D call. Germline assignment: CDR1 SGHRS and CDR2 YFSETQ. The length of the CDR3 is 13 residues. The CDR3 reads CASSFGENYGYTF. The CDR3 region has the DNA TGTGCCAGCAGCTTCGGGGAGAACTATGGCTACACCTTC.

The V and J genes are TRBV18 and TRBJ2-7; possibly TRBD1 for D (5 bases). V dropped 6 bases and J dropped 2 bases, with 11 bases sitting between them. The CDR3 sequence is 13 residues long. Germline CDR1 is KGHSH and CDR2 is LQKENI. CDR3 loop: CASSLDTPYEQYF. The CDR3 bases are TGTGCCAGCTCCTTGGACACCCCCTACGAGCAGTACTTC.